These 8 T cell receptor beta chains were sequenced from one sample in a study of T cells in lung cancer brain metastases. The protocol was immunoSEQ multiplex PCR, while the TCRdb copy is restricted to in-frame clones and leaves out a portion. This sample has 950 to 1,300 clones, with about 86% found just once. The sample comprised tumor tissue from a brain metastasis. The receptors shown here come from a woman aged 45-60 years with non-small cell lung cancer that had spread to the brain.

V and J are TRBV29-1 and TRBJ2-7; a weak D match, TRBD2 (6 bases). Germline values: CDR1 SQVTM, CDR2 ANQGSEA. V lost 6 bases and J 2 bases, leaving 20 bases between the germline ends. This CDR3 is 15 amino acids long. The CDR3 protein is CSVGGDPQRAYEQYF. The CDR3 bases are TGCAGCGTGGGGGGTGACCCCCAAAGGGCCTACGAGCAGTACTTC.

The chain uses TRBV18 and TRBJ2-5, with 10 bases matching TRBD2. Trimming at V came to 3 bases and at J to 4 bases, leaving 11 bases not matched to a gene. The CDR3 covers 17 residues. Germline lookup yields CDR1 KGHSH and CDR2 LQKENI. The CDR3 DNA reads TGTGCCAGCTCACCCTCTAGCGGGGGTGCAGTAGGAGAGACCCAGTACTTC. Residues: CASSPSSGGAVGETQYF.

The chain recombines TRBV5-6 with TRBJ1-1; D remains ambiguous. This CDR3 contains 13 residues. CDR1 and CDR2 from the germline V gene are SGHDT and YYEEEE. V shed 0 bases and J shed 10 bases, with 13 bases lying between them. This CDR3 is CASSLVPNGVAFF. CDR3 in DNA: TGTGCCAGCAGCTTGGTTCCAAACGGCGTAGCTTTCTTT.

This sequence joins TRBV18 and TRBJ1-1, with TRBD1 as a possible D gene (6 bases). This CDR3 has 15 amino acids. Germline V gene sequence: CDR1 KGHSH, CDR2 LQKENI. Between the trimmed V and J ends, which lost 1 base and 0 bases, there was a span of 9 bases. The CDR3 protein is CASSPQGGMNTEAFF. In nucleotides, the CDR3 is TGTGCCAGCTCACCACAGGGGGGTATGAACACTGAAGCTTTCTTT.

The V gene is TRBV2, the J gene TRBJ2-2, with D possibly being TRBD2 (5 bases). Trimming shortened V by 8 bases and J by 2 bases, and 12 bases separated the two germline ends. Germline assignment: CDR1 SNHLY and CDR2 FYNNEI. This CDR3 is built from 14 residues. The CDR3: CASLWAGNTGELFF. The CDR3 DNA reads as TGTGCCAGCCTGTGGGCGGGCAACACCGGGGAGCTGTTTTTT.

J is TRBJ1-2 and V is TRBV30; D may be TRBD1 (5 bases). The CDR3 length is 14 residues. Trimming shortened V by 2 bases and J by 4 bases, and 14 bases separated the two germline ends. The V gene's germline CDR1 is GTSNPN and CDR2 SVGIG (reference sequence). Here the CDR3 DNA reads TGTGCCTGGAGTCAAATGGGGGAGGGCTATGGCTACACCTTC. Translating it yields CAWSQMGEGYGYTF.

The chain is built from TRBV18 and TRBJ1-4; 10 positions agree with TRBD1. The CDR3 runs to 20 residues. Trimming took 2 bases from V and 0 from J; bases not matched to a gene: 12. Per germline, CDR1 KGHSH and CDR2 LQKENI. The DNA for the CDR3 is TGTGCCAGCTCACCAAGGTCTTCAACCGGGACAGGGGCAACTAATGAAAAACTGTTTTTT. Amino acid sequence: CASSPRSSTGTGATNEKLFF.

This clone has just one count. The chain recombines TRBV6-5 with TRBJ1-5, with 10 bases identical to TRBD1. The V and J ends lost 6 bases and 7 bases, in that order; junction bases with no gene match: 6. This CDR3 comprises 14 residues. CDR1 is MNHEY, CDR2 SVGAGI, per germline. The CDR3 sequence is CASSLGQGGQPQHF. CDR3 DNA: TGTGCCAGCAGCCTCGGACAGGGGGGACAGCCCCAGCATTTT.